This T cell receptor (beta chain) was identified in a study of blood T cell repertoires in COVID-19. In the study overall: The United States, Italy and Spain were the sources of the acute and convalescent COVID-19 samples. Sample material is recorded as cDNA or gDNA derived from T cells, B-cell-depleted T cells, or PBMCs.

Authors' processing steps: For nucleated cells, counts were estimated from reference gene primer amplification. The data were produced by immunoSEQ multiplex PCR, yet TCRdb's version contains in-frame clones alone and is incomplete. V and J calls and clone size come straight from that table; D and trimming were deduced from the DNA. The sample shows some 50,000 clones, approximately 90% of them seen only once. V was clipped by 0 bases and J by 3 bases; unmatched bases: 7. The CDR3 spans 16 residues. Germline V CDR1 and CDR2: SGHRS, YFSETQ. The gene calls are TRBV5-1 and TRBJ2-3; 7 positions agree with TRBD2. The receptor's source is a man aged 35 to 55 with acute or convalescent COVID-19. The material sequenced was peripheral blood. CDR3 amino acids: CASSLAGSSGTDTQYF. The CDR3 bases are TGCGCCAGCAGCTTGGCCGGGTCTAGCGGAACAGATACGCAGTATTTT.